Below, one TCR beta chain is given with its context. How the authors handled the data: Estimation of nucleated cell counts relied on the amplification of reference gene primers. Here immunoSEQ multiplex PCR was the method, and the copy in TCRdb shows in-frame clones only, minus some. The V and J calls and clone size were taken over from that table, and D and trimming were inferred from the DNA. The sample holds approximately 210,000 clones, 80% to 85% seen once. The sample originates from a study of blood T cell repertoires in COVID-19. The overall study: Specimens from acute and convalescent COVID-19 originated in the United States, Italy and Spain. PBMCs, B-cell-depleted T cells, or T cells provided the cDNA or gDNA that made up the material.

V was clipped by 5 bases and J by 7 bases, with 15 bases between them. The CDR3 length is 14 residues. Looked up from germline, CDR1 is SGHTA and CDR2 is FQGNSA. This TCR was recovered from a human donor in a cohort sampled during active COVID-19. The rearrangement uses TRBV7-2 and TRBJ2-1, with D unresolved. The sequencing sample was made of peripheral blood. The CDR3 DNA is TGTGCCAGCAGCCCCTCGCAGGCAGCTAATGAGCAGTTCTTC. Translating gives CASSPSQAANEQFF.